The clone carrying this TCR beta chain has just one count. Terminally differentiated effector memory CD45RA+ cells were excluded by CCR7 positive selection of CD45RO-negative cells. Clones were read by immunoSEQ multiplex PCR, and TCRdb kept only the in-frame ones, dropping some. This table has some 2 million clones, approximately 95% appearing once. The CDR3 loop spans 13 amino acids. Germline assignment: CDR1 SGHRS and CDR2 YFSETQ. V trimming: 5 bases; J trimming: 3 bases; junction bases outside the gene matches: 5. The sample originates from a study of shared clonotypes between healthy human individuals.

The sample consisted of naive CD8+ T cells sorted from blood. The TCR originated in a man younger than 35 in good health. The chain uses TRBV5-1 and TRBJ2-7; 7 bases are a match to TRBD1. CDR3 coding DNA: TGCGCCAGCAGACTTAACAGGGGCTACGAGCAGTACTTC. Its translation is CASRLNRGYEQYF.